What follows are 20 T cell receptor beta chains derived from one specimen sequenced in a study of cytomegalovirus exposure and HLA in healthy donors. PCR used 60 Vbeta primers and 13 Jbeta primers. Libraries were prepared by immunoSEQ multiplex PCR; TCRdb keeps only in-frame clonotypes and omits some of them. The sample contains roughly 150,000 clones, 65% to 90% of which appear only once. The material sequenced was PBMCs. These receptors all come from a male donor in good health and CMV-seronegative.

This sequence joins TRBV7-2 and TRBJ1-2; TRBD1 agrees at 9 bases. Germline V CDR1 and CDR2: SGHTA, FQGNSA. CDR3 length equals 15 residues. V gave up 6 bases and J gave up 3 bases; unmatched junction bases: 8. The CDR3 DNA sequence: TGTGCCAGCAGAGAAAGGACAGGGGTTGACTATGGCTACACCTTC. It codes for CASRERTGVDYGYTF.

The rearrangement links TRBV7-2 to TRBJ2-2; D may be TRBD2 (5 bases). The V and J ends lost 3 bases and 8 bases respectively, with 13 bases between them. This CDR3 has 14 residues. Germline lookup yields CDR1 SGHTA and CDR2 FQGNSA. The CDR3 coding sequence is TGTGCCAGCAGCTTCATGGGGAGAAGTGGGGAGCTGTTTTTT. As protein: CASSFMGRSGELFF. Combining the CDR3 with reference TRBV7-2 and TRBJ2-2 gives the whole variable domain GAGVSQSPSNKVTEKGKDVELRCDPISGHTALYWYRQSLGQGLEFLIYFQGNSAPDKSGLPSDRFSAERTGGSVSTLTIQRTQQEDSAVYLCASSFMGRSGELFFGEGSRLTVL.

The V call is TRBV6-6, the J call TRBJ2-7; 7 bases are shared with TRBD2. The CDR3 is 14 amino acids. V shed 4 bases, J shed 6 bases, and the junction held 9 bases outside the gene matches. Germline V gene data show CDR1 as MNHNY and CDR2 as SVGAGI (reference sequence). In DNA, the CDR3 is TGTGCCAGCAGTTTAGGAGCGGGGTATGGCGAGCAGTACTTC. This codes for CASSLGAGYGEQYF.

This clone appeared a single time. The chain has TRBV5-4 and TRBJ2-2, with D tentatively TRBD2 (6 bases). Germline CDR1 and CDR2: SGHNT and YYREEE (reference sequence). The CDR3 has 17 residues. V lost 4 bases and J 4 bases, leaving 20 bases between the germline ends. CDR3 nucleotides: TGTGCCAGCAGCGGGACCCTTGGCGGGGCCTTCACCGGGGAGCTGTTTTTT. It specifies CASSGTLGGAFTGELFF.

The chain combines TRBV5-5 with TRBJ1-1; 10 nucleotides match TRBD1. The trim removed 4 bases at V and 5 bases at J, leaving 17 bases unmatched. Per germline, CDR1 SGHKS and CDR2 YYEKEE (reference sequence). The CDR3 has 18 amino acids. The CDR3 protein is CASSLRGGTGDRLTEAFF. The CDR3 region has the DNA TGTGCCAGCAGCCTGAGGGGCGGGACAGGGGATCGGTTGACTGAAGCTTTCTTT.

This rearrangement joins TRBV4-3 to TRBJ2-3; D is possibly TRBD1 (6 bases). Germline V gene sequence: CDR1 LGHNA, CDR2 YSLEER. The CDR3 spans 15 residues. Trimming cost V 4 bases and J 0 bases, with 11 bases left between them. In nucleotides, the CDR3 is TGCGCCAGCAGCCCTCGAGGGGGAAGCACAGATACGCAGTATTTT. It yields the protein CASSPRGGSTDTQYF.

Only one count was recorded for this clone. The CDR3 DNA reads TGTGCCAGCAGTCGGGACAGGGGGCACACCGGGGAGCTGTTTTTT. It encodes CASSRDRGHTGELFF. The chain carries TRBV2 and TRBJ2-2; 12 positions match TRBD1. CDR3 length: 15 amino acids. With V trimmed by 5 bases and J by 3 bases, 1 base remained unmatched. Germline V gene data show CDR1 as SNHLY and CDR2 as FYNNEI. Looking up the rest from reference TRBV2 and TRBJ2-2 gives the full variable domain: EPEVTQTPSHQVTQMGQEVILRCVPISNHLYFYWYRQILGQKVEFLVSFYNNEISEKSEIFDDQFSVERPDGSNFTLKIRSTKLEDSAMYFCASSRDRGHTGELFFGEGSRLTVL.

This sequence joins TRBV6-1 and TRBJ1-4; possible D gene TRBD1, 5 bases. V gave up 6 bases and J gave up 3 bases, with 14 bases separating them. The CDR3 consists of 15 residues. CDR1 and CDR2 from the germline V gene are MNHNS and SASEGT. The CDR3 coding sequence is TGTGCCAGCAGCCCTACGGGAGGGGCTAATGAAAAACTGTTTTTT. This gives the protein CASSPTGGANEKLFF.

The chain is built from TRBV25-1 and TRBJ2-5; tentative D call: TRBD1 (7 bases). Germline loops: CDR1 MGHDK, CDR2 SYGVNS. Trimming took 2 bases from V and 11 from J, leaving 21 bases between them. The CDR3 is 15 amino acids. The CDR3: CASSERDRVRGEQYF. The CDR3 DNA reads TGTGCCAGCAGTGAACGTGACAGGGTCAGGGGGGAGCAGTACTTC.

V gene TRBV7-2 combines with J gene TRBJ2-2; the match to TRBD2 covers 12 bases. The CDR3 sequence is 16 residues long. The germline CDR1 and CDR2 sequences are SGHTA and FQGNSA. Trimming removed 3 bases from V and 9 bases from J; junction bases left unmatched: 8. CDR3 coding DNA: TGTGCCAGCAGCTTGACGACTAGCGGGGGACAACGGGAGCTGTTTTTT. Translation: CASSLTTSGGQRELFF. The variable domain in full, with the rest retrieved from reference TRBV7-2 and TRBJ2-2, is GAGVSQSPSNKVTEKGKDVELRCDPISGHTALYWYRQSLGQGLEFLIYFQGNSAPDKSGLPSDRFSAERTGGSVSTLTIQRTQQEDSAVYLCASSLTTSGGQRELFFGEGSRLTVL.

The CDR3 nucleotides are TGCGCCAGCAGCTTGGTAGGGACTACCTACAATGAGCAGTTCTTC. This gives the protein CASSLVGTTYNEQFF. The chain is built from TRBV5-1 and TRBJ2-1; TRBD2 matches at 7 bases. J lost 2 bases, V lost 0 bases, and 2 bases had no gene match. The length of the CDR3 is 15 residues. Germline V gene lookup returns CDR1 SGHRS and CDR2 YFSETQ.

This chain uses TRBV18 with TRBJ1-1; TRBD1 might be the D (5 bases). The CDR3 covers 13 residues. CDR1 and CDR2 (germline): KGHSH, LQKENI. Trimming pared 6 bases from V and 4 bases from J, leaving 12 bases between. The CDR3 DNA reads as TGTGCCAGCTCCCCGGGGGAGAGCACTGAAGCTTTCTTT. This encodes CASSPGESTEAFF. The variable domain in full, with the rest retrieved from reference TRBV18 and TRBJ1-1, is NAGVMQNPRHLVRRRGQEARLRCSPMKGHSHVYWYRQLPEEGLKFMVYLQKENIIDESGMPKERFSAEFPKEGPSILRIQQVVRGDSAAYFCASSPGESTEAFFGQGTRLTVV.

The chain is built from TRBV25-1 and TRBJ2-1; TRBD2 is a possible D gene (7 bases). V was pared by 5 bases and J by 5 bases, with 16 bases between. There are 15 residues in the CDR3. Germline V gene data show CDR1 as MGHDK and CDR2 as SYGVNS. DNA for the CDR3: TGTGCCAGCAGTCTGGACGGGGGGCCCAACAATGAGCAGTTCTTC. Amino acids: CASSLDGGPNNEQFF.

This clone was counted only a few times. This sample also contains other DNA sequences that code for the same CDR3. This chain links TRBV2 with TRBJ2-1, with 9 nucleotides matching TRBD2. Germline V gene sequence: CDR1 SNHLY, CDR2 FYNNEI. With V trimmed by 5 bases and J by 2 bases, 1 base remained unmatched. The CDR3 loop spans 14 amino acids. The chain's CDR3 is CASSSGGTYNEQFF. Here the CDR3 DNA reads TGTGCCAGCAGTAGCGGGGGGACCTACAATGAGCAGTTCTTC. The full variable domain, completed using reference TRBV2 and TRBJ2-1, is EPEVTQTPSHQVTQMGQEVILRCVPISNHLYFYWYRQILGQKVEFLVSFYNNEISEKSEIFDDQFSVERPDGSNFTLKIRSTKLEDSAMYFCASSSGGTYNEQFFGPGTRLTVL.

The gene calls are TRBV6-1 and TRBJ2-3, with a weak D call TRBD2 (6 bases). Trimming took off 4 bases at V and 4 bases at J, with 15 bases between the two ends. CDR1 and CDR2 from the germline V gene are MNHNS and SASEGT. CDR3 size: 15 residues. The CDR3 sequence: CASSGRTRESDTQYF. The CDR3 DNA reads TGTGCCAGCAGTGGGCGGACGCGGGAATCAGATACGCAGTATTTT.

V usage is TRBV5-1 and J usage is TRBJ2-5; D is unclear. The V end was cut by 4 bases, the J end by 2 bases, with 12 bases between. The CDR3 is 14 residues long. Per the germline V gene, CDR1 is SGHRS and CDR2 is YFSETQ. Written as DNA, the CDR3 is TGCGCCAGCAGCCTCCGGGTCTTGCAAGAGACCCAGTACTTC. It yields the protein CASSLRVLQETQYF.

The rearrangement joins TRBV5-1 to TRBJ2-7; TRBD1 might be the D (6 bases). From germline, CDR1 is SGHRS and CDR2 YFSETQ. The CDR3 is 13 amino acids. V was pared by 3 bases and J by 5 bases, with 12 bases between. The CDR3 sequence is CASSSAGANEQYF. The CDR3 nucleotides are TGCGCCAGCAGCTCGGCAGGGGCGAACGAGCAGTACTTC.

The CDR3 DNA sequence: TGTGCCAGCAGCTCTAGAAGGACCGGGGAGCTGTTTTTT. Amino acid sequence: CASSSRRTGELFF. This rearrangement joins TRBV7-8 to TRBJ2-2; D is undetermined. Germline CDR1 SGHVS, CDR2 FQNEAQ. The CDR3 runs 13 residues. V was trimmed by 4 bases and J by 5 bases, leaving 8 bases between them.

This rearrangement joins TRBV5-1 to TRBJ2-1; D uncertain. Germline V gene sequence: CDR1 SGHRS, CDR2 YFSETQ. V was shortened by 0 bases and J by 2 bases, with 15 bases between the two germline ends. This CDR3 is 17 amino acids long. The CDR3 DNA follows: TGCGCCAGCAGCTTGGATATACGAGCTTCGACCTACAATGAGCAGTTCTTC. This translates into CASSLDIRASTYNEQFF.

J is TRBJ2-5 and V is TRBV30; 8 bases match TRBD2. J was trimmed by 0 bases and V by 7 bases; bases with no gene match: 4. The CDR3 is 13 amino acids. The germline gives CDR1 GTSNPN, CDR2 SVGIG (reference sequence). The CDR3 DNA sequence: TGTGCCTTGGGTAGCGGGAACCAAGAGACCCAGTACTTC. Translated: CALGSGNQETQYF.